Below are 16 T cell receptor beta chains sequenced from a single sample in a study of cytomegalovirus exposure and HLA in healthy donors. TCRdb keeps only in-frame clones here, not all; method: immunoSEQ multiplex PCR. The sample includes around 140,000 clones, approximately 90% of them seen just once. Specimen: PBMCs. All receptors come from a man younger than 30 in good health and CMV-seropositive.

The chain joins TRBV19 to TRBJ1-1; 8 bases fit TRBD1. Germline CDR1 reads LNHDA; CDR2 reads SQIVND (reference sequence). The CDR3 is 15 amino acids. After removal of 4 bases from V and 1 base from J, the junction contained 5 bases not matched to a gene. DNA of the CDR3: TGTGCCAGTAGTACACCCGGGACAGGGAACACTGAAGCTTTCTTT. It specifies CASSTPGTGNTEAFF. Based on the CDR3 plus reference TRBV19 and TRBJ1-1, the full variable domain is DGGITQSPKYLFRKEGQNVTLSCEQNLNHDAMYWYRQDPGQGLRLIYYSQIVNDFQKGDIAEGYSVSREKKESFPLTVTSAQKNPTAFYLCASSTPGTGNTEAFFGQGTRLTVV.

The V call is TRBV11-2, the J call TRBJ1-2, with D maybe TRBD1 (5 bases). The CDR3 consists of 13 residues. V lost 4 bases and J 4 bases, leaving 10 bases between the germline ends. Germline CDR1 SGHAT, CDR2 FQNNGV. CDR3 sequence reads: CASSSNTGYGYTF. CDR3 nucleotide sequence: TGTGCCAGCAGCTCGAATACAGGCTATGGCTACACCTTC.

This sequence joins TRBV18 and TRBJ2-5, with TRBD2 as a possible D gene (7 bases). CDR1 is KGHSH, CDR2 LQKENI, per germline. Trimming took off 3 bases at V and 1 base at J, with 15 bases between the two ends. The CDR3 has 16 residues. In DNA, the CDR3 is TGTGCCAGCTCACCTACGGGGGGCCCTCTCCAAGAGACCCAGTACTTC. The encoded protein is CASSPTGGPLQETQYF.

The rearrangement joins TRBV28 to TRBJ2-7; TRBD1 might be the D (5 bases). The V and J ends lost 7 bases and 0 bases respectively, with 10 bases between them. This CDR3 spans 13 amino acids. Germline loops: CDR1 MDHEN, CDR2 SYDVKM. The CDR3 is CASTWTHSYEQYF. CDR3 sequence (DNA): TGTGCCAGCACCTGGACACACTCCTACGAGCAGTACTTC.

This chain joins TRBV5-1 and TRBJ2-7; 10 nucleotides match TRBD1. Looked up from germline, CDR1 is SGHRS and CDR2 is YFSETQ. The CDR3 sequence is 20 residues long. The junction had 15 bases not matched to a gene; V was cut back by 0 bases and J by 0 bases. The CDR3 here is CASSLARSRTGGMSSYEQYF. CDR3 sequence (DNA): TGCGCCAGCAGCTTGGCCAGGTCCAGGACAGGGGGAATGAGCTCCTACGAGCAGTACTTC.

The rearrangement links TRBV10-3 to TRBJ1-3, with TRBD1 identical over 8 bases. The CDR3 totals 15 residues. The junction had 5 bases not matched to a gene; V was cut back by 3 bases and J by 4 bases. Per germline, CDR1 ENHRY and CDR2 SYGVKD. The CDR3 nucleotides are TGTGCCATCAGTGACAGGGGGCTACAAGGAAACACCATATATTTT. Protein: CAISDRGLQGNTIYF.

V usage is TRBV5-6 and J usage is TRBJ2-2, with D unresolved. This CDR3 region has 14 residues. The V gene's germline CDR1 is SGHDT and CDR2 YYEEEE. Trimming left V 3 bases short and J 2 bases short, with 8 bases between. The CDR3 nucleotides read TGTGCCAGCAGCTCGACACCCAACACCGGGGAGCTGTTTTTT. Its protein is CASSSTPNTGELFF.

The gene calls are TRBV5-6 and TRBJ1-1; a weak D match, TRBD1 (6 bases). The CDR3 totals 15 residues. The germline V gene has CDR1 SGHDT and CDR2 YYEEEE. V lost 4 bases to trimming and J lost 2 bases, with 15 bases between them. The CDR3 here is CASSVGPGTNTEAFF. The CDR3 DNA follows: TGTGCCAGCAGCGTAGGACCCGGGACAAACACTGAAGCTTTCTTT. The entire variable domain, with the rest obtained from reference TRBV5-6 and TRBJ1-1, is as follows: DAGVTQSPTHLIKTRGQQVTLRCSPKSGHDTVSWYQQALGQGPQFIFQYYEEEERQRGNFPDRFSGHQFPNYSSELNVNALLLGDSALYLCASSVGPGTNTEAFFGQGTRLTVV.

This chain connects TRBV11-2 to TRBJ1-6; TRBD1 agrees at 11 bases. CDR1 SGHAT and CDR2 FQNNGV come from the germline V gene. The CDR3 is 18 amino acids. Unmatched junction bases numbered 11, after V lost 1 base and J lost 9 bases. The CDR3 bases are TGTGCCAGCAGCTTAGGAGGGACAGGGGGAAGCTCCACTTCACCCCTCCACTTT. It is translated as CASSLGGTGGSSTSPLHF. Complete variable domain (other parts from reference TRBV11-2 and TRBJ1-6): EAGVAQSPRYKIIEKRQSVAFWCNPISGHATLYWYQQILGQGPKLLIQFQNNGVVDDSQLPKDRFSAERLKGVDSTLKIQPAKLEDSAVYLCASSLGGTGGSSTSPLHFGNGTRLTVT.

As DNA, the CDR3 is TGTGCCAGCAGTTTGCGGGGCAGGATTTCCTACGAGCAGTACTTC. Protein product: CASSLRGRISYEQYF. V gene TRBV27 combines with J gene TRBJ2-7; the D gene is possibly TRBD2 (6 bases). This CDR3 spans 15 amino acids. The germline gives CDR1 MNHEY, CDR2 SMNVEV (reference sequence). Trimming cost V 3 bases and J 1 base, with 13 bases left between them.

As to this clone: Within the sample, other DNA sequences also encode this same CDR3. The rearrangement uses TRBV27 and TRBJ1-2; 7 bases align to TRBD1. The CDR3 spans 13 residues. The V segment lost 2 bases and the J segment 6 bases; nucleotides outside the gene matches: 3. The V gene's germline CDR1 is MNHEY and CDR2 SMNVEV (reference sequence). The CDR3, as DNA: TGTGCCAGCAGTTTACTAGGGGGCGATGGCTACACCTTC. Its protein product is CASSLLGGDGYTF.

CDR3 DNA: TGCGCCAGCAGCTTCCAGGGGGCGTCGAACACCGGGGAGCTGTTTTTT. Translating it yields CASSFQGASNTGELFF. This sequence joins TRBV5-1 and TRBJ2-2, with 8 bases lining up with TRBD1. The CDR3 is made up of 16 amino acids. Per the germline V gene, CDR1 is SGHRS and CDR2 is YFSETQ. V shed 2 bases, J shed 0 bases, and the junction held 3 bases outside the gene matches. Variable domain in full (rest from reference TRBV5-1 and TRBJ2-2): KAGVTQTPRYLIKTRGQQVTLSCSPISGHRSVSWYQQTPGQGLQFLFEYFSETQRNKGNFPGRFSGRQFSNSRSEMNVSTLELGDSALYLCASSFQGASNTGELFFGEGSRLTVL.

V gene TRBV7-9 combines with J gene TRBJ2-2; TRBD1 matches at 10 bases. The germline V gene encodes CDR1 SEHNR and CDR2 FQNEAQ (reference sequence). This CDR3 is 16 amino acids long. The J segment lost 5 bases and the V segment lost 1 base, leaving 4 bases of the junction unmatched. The CDR3, as DNA: TGTGCCAGCAGCTTAGGGGACAGGGGTCGGACCGGGGAGCTGTTTTTT. Translated, it gives CASSLGDRGRTGELFF.

For the CDR3, the DNA is TGCGCCAGCAGCTTGATAGACAGGAGTGAAGCTTTCTTT. Encoded protein: CASSLIDRSEAFF. The J gene is TRBJ1-1, the V gene TRBV5-1; D may be TRBD1 (6 bases). Trimming shortened V by 1 base and J by 7 bases, and 11 bases separated the two germline ends. Germline V lookup: CDR1 SGHRS, CDR2 YFSETQ. The CDR3 has 13 residues.

This clone was observed once. This chain links TRBV11-2 with TRBJ2-7; 9 bases are shared with TRBD1. The CDR3 runs 13 residues. The V and J ends lost 4 bases and 3 bases, in that order; junction bases with no gene match: 1. CDR1 and CDR2 from the germline V gene are SGHAT and FQNNGV. The CDR3 region has the DNA TGTGCCAGCAGCTCGACAGGGGGCTACGAGCAGTACTTC. Residues: CASSSTGGYEQYF.

The CDR3 DNA sequence: TGTGCAAGTCGTTCGATCAGACAGGGCCAAGAGACCCAGTACTTC. Protein product: CASRSIRQGQETQYF. The chain recombines TRBV12-2 with TRBJ2-5; TRBD1, the table's D call, lacks a check against the DNA. TRBV12-2 is deemed a pseudogene. This CDR3 spans 15 amino acids.